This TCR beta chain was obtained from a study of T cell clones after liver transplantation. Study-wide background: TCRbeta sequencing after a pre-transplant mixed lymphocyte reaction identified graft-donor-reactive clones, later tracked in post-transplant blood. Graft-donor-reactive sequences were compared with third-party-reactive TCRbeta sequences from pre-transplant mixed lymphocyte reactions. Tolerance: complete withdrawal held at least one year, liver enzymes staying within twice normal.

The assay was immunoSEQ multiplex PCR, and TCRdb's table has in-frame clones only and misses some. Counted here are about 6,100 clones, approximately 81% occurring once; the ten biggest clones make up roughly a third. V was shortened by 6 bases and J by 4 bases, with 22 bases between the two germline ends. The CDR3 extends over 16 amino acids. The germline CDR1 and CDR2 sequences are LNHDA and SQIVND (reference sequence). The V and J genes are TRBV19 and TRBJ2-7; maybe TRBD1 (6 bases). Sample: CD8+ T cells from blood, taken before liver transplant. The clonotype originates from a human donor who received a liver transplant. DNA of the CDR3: TGTGCCAGTAGCGAGATTCTACAGGGACCGTTTTACGAGCAGTACTTC. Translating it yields CASSEILQGPFYEQYF.